This T cell receptor beta chain stems from a study of early T cells in non-severe SARS-CoV-2 infection (dated by TCRdb to the early 2020s). Context from the whole study: Because TCR sequencing was done on bulk RNA from unsorted whole blood, the alpha and beta chains could not be paired. What the study reported, not specific to this receptor: Matching against VDJdb was skewed toward anti-spike CD8 responses, likely underestimated virus-specific expansions, and missed private and CD4 specificities.

Receptors were amplified or captured by 5' RACE. TCRdb shows the sequencer as NextSeq 500. To correct for sequencing error and PCR bias, the TCR library protocol tagged individual cDNA molecules with unique molecular identifiers. Both TCR alpha and beta chains were sequenced, and tight co-correlation was observed between alpha and beta sequence abundances in each sample. The paper's processing steps were these. Decombinator V4 was used to annotate the V gene, J gene and CDR3 of the TCR sequences. Expanded TCRs were defined as changing significantly between any two time points under a Poisson model with p below 0.0001. TCR abundances were normalised to the total number of TCRs sequenced in each sample and reported as counts per million. MAIT TCRs were defined by TRAV1-2 paired with TRAJ12, TRAJ20 or TRAJ33, and iNKT TCRs by TRAV10 paired with TRAJ18. A search of VDJdb, accessed on 1 November 2021, was run for TCRs annotated to CMV, EBV and SARS-CoV-2, with TCRs annotated for multiple antigens excluded. TCRdb's own reprocessing of the public reads used fastp at Q25 and MiXCR and kept productive beta chains. Rows are combined by CDR3 protein, so each entry shows the most common genes and DNA. None of the V and J calls come from the authors' own analysis; TCRdb made them. This sample lists around 70,000 distinct CDR3 sequences; about 16% were detected once. The top ten clonotypes cover roughly 12% of the sample.

The germline V and J ends show losses of 3 bases and 6 bases respectively, and no gene match explains 4 bases of the junction. The CDR3 runs 13 residues from the cysteine to the phenylalanine. The DNA shown is the 39-base CDR3, in frame from base 1. The germline V gene (reference sequence) yields DFQATT for CDR1 and SNEGSKA for CDR2. This clonotype was seen a few times. There is no known antigen for this receptor. The input lacks base qualities; no much larger clone sits a single base away. This was a case-control study nested in a cohort of healthcare workers in London, UK, who had nasopharyngeal swab PCR tests and blood samples taken every week. Healthcare workers were enrolled in the week of the UK lockdown, from 23 to 31 March 2020, and were followed every week for up to roughly 15 weeks.

The sequence derives from an adult who was a healthcare worker with PCR-confirmed SARS-CoV-2 infection or an uninfected control (not recorded which). The V and J segments used are TRBV20-1 and TRBJ1-5, with 8 bases aligning to TRBD1. Sequenced material: whole blood. The DNA sequence follows: TGCAGTGCTAGGACAGGGGAGGCTCAGCCCCAGCATTTT. Its translation is CSARTGEAQPQHF.